This TCR beta chain was captured in a study of T cell changes during pregnancy in multiple sclerosis. The CDR3 runs 15 residues. Germline loops: CDR1 SGHAT, CDR2 FQNNGV. The V end was cut by 6 bases, the J end by 0 bases, with 12 bases between. The data were produced by immunoSEQ multiplex PCR, yet TCRdb's version contains in-frame clones alone and is incomplete. Counted here are tens of thousands of clones, 92% occurring once; the ten biggest clones make up around 3%. The sequence was collected from a female donor with multiple sclerosis, enrolled in a pregnancy study. V and J are TRBV11-2 and TRBJ1-3; D is possibly TRBD1 (6 bases). The source was peripheral blood, collected before pregnancy. This CDR3 is CASRVTGSSGNTIYF. CDR3 sequence (DNA): TGTGCCAGCAGAGTGACAGGAAGCTCTGGAAACACCATATATTTT.